This T cell receptor (beta chain) was observed in a study of blood T cell repertoires in COVID-19. Study overall: PBMCs, B-cell-depleted T cells, or T cells were the source of the cDNA or gDNA that made up the material.

This CDR3 spans 18 amino acids. Germline-derived CDR1 and CDR2 are WNHNN and SYGVQD (reference sequence). The trim removed 0 bases at V and 0 bases at J, leaving 5 bases unmatched. Clones were sequenced by immunoSEQ multiplex PCR, and TCRdb holds only the in-frame ones, with some missing. The data show approximately 300,000 clones, with about 90% seen just once and roughly 6.7% held by the top ten. This clone was recorded once. Sequencing was done on a sample of peripheral blood. The chain has TRBV10-1 and TRBJ1-1, with 12 positions matching TRBD1. The receptor was isolated from a man between 18 and 29 years old who had recovered from COVID-19. CDR3 residues: CASSESGTGGEVNTEAFF. The CDR3 region has the DNA TGCGCCAGCAGTGAGTCGGGGACAGGGGGCGAGGTGAACACTGAAGCTTTCTTT.